This T cell receptor (beta chain) was sequenced in a study of regulatory T cells in long-lasting Graves disease. Turning to the study itself: Less than 3 months of antithyroid drugs had been taken by newly diagnosed Graves' patients.

CDR3 regions were amplified by Arm-PCR using iRepertoire HTBI primers to build TCR beta libraries. Per the study methods: 62 TRBV and roughly 13 TRBJ segments were identified across samples. MiXCR, applied by TCRdb to the multiplex PCR reads, yields one record per CDR3 protein. The authors' filters were not applied to this entry. The sample lists 530,000 or so distinct CDR3 sequences, approximately 13% occurring once. Germline lookup yields CDR1 MDHEN and CDR2 SYDVKM. Trimming took off 6 bases at V and 1 base at J, with 4 bases between the two ends. The CDR3 sequence is 12 residues long. Time point in this sample: newly diagnosed GD, antithyroid drugs for less than 3 months. RNA isolated from PBMCs was used to make the TCR library. This clonotype was seen many times. This sample was shared with a second study, whose subject was T cells in Graves' hyperthyroidism and ophthalmopathy. From that report: Each patient was aged 18 to 65 and had newly diagnosed hyperthyroidism of under 2 months' duration. Patients were excluded for uncontrolled infection, other autoimmune disease, pregnancy or lactation.

The material was peripheral blood mononuclear cells (PBMCs), obtained at new diagnosis, from a patient treated with antithyroid drugs. The gene calls are TRBV28 and TRBJ2-1; D is uncertain. This receptor was identified in a man aged 30 to 45 with Graves disease. CDR3 sequence: CASRESYNEQFF. DNA of the CDR3: TGTGCCAGCAGGGAATCCTACAATGAGCAGTTCTTC.